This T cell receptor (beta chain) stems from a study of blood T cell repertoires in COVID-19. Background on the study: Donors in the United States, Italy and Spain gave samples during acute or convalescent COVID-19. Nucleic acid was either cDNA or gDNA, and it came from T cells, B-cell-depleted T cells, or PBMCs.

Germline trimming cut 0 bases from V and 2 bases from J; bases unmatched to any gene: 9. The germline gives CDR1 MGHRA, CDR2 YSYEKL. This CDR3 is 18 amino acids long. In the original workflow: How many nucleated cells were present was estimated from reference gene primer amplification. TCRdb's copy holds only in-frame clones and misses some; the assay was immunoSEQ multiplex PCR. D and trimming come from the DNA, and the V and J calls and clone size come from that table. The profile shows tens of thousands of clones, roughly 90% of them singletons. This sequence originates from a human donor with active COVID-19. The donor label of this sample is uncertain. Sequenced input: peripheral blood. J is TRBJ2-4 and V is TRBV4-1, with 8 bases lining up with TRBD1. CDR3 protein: CASSQDRQGIRSKNIQYF. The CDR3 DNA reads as TGCGCCAGCAGCCAAGATCGACAGGGGATCCGATCCAAAAACATTCAGTACTTC.